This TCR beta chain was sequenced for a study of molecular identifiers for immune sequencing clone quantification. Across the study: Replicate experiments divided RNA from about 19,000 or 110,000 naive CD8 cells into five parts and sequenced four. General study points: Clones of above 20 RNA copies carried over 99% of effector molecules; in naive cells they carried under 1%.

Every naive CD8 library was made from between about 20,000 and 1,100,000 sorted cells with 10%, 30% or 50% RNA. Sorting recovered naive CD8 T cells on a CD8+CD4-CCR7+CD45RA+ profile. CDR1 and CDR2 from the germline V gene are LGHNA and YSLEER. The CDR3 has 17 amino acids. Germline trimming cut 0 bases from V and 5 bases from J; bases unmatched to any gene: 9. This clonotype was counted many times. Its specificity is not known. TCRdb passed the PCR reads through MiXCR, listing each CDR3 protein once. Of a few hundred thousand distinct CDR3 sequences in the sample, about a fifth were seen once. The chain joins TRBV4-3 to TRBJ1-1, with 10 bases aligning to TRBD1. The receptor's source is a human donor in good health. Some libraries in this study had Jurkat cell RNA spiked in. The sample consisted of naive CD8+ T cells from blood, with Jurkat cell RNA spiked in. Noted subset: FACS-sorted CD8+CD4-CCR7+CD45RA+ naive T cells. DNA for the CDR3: TGCGCCAGCAGCCAAGATCTAATTGGGACAGGGGTGACTGAAGCTTTCTTT. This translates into CASSQDLIGTGVTEAFF.